A selection of T cell receptor beta chains follows, all from one sample in a study of cytomegalovirus exposure and HLA in healthy donors. Produced via immunoSEQ multiplex PCR; TCRdb's table is partial and in-frame only. The repertoire has some 95,000 clones, 78% of them found once; the top ten carry approximately 4%. The sample was PBMCs. These receptors all stem from a woman between 40 and 55 years old in good health and CMV-seropositive. The CDR3 runs from the conserved cysteine through the conserved F or W. A D gene is named only where the DNA matches it firmly. Clone size appears in some rows only: once, few, many, or a class for an expanded clone.

J gene,D gene,CDR3 length,V gene,clone size,CDR3 DNA,CDR3 protein
TRBJ2-7,NA,16,TRBV15,NA,TGTGCCACCAGCAGAGATCGTTTCGGGGTTACCTACGAGCAGTACTTC,CATSRDRFGVTYEQYF
TRBJ2-1,NA,15,TRBV11-2,NA,TGTGCCAGCAGCTTAGAACGAGGTAGGAACAATGAGCAGTTCTTC,CASSLERGRNNEQFF
TRBJ2-7,NA,12,TRBV28,NA,TGTGCCAGCAGACAGAATACCTACGAGCAGTACTTC,CASRQNTYEQYF
TRBJ2-5,TRBD2,14,TRBV4-1,NA,TGCGCCAGCAGCCAAAGCGGGAGTGGCGAGACCCAGTACTTC,CASSQSGSGETQYF
TRBJ1-3,NA,14,TRBV7-8,NA,TGTGCCAGCAGCTTAGTTGAAGCAGGAAACACCATATATTTT,CASSLVEAGNTIYF
TRBJ1-1,NA,13,TRBV12-5,NA,TGTGCTAGTGGTTTGTCCGGGTACACTGAAGCTTTCTTT,CASGLSGYTEAFF
TRBJ2-1,TRBD1,12,TRBV30,NA,TGTGCCTGGAAACAGGGGCTCAATGAGCAGTTCTTC,CAWKQGLNEQFF
TRBJ2-3,NA,14,TRBV7-9,NA,TGTGCCAGCAGCTTTTCTCAGAAAACAGATACGCAGTATTTT,CASSFSQKTDTQYF
TRBJ1-3,NA,15,TRBV2,NA,TGTGCCAGCAGTCCCAGGGCCTTCTCTGGAAACACCATATATTTT,CASSPRAFSGNTIYF
TRBJ1-2,NA,15,TRBV5-1,NA,TGCGCCAGCAGCTTGGAGTGGGGGGGTAACTATGGCTACACCTTC,CASSLEWGGNYGYTF
TRBJ2-1,TRBD2,13,TRBV2,NA,TGTGCCCGCACGAGGCTAGCGGGAGATGAGCAGTTCTTC,CARTRLAGDEQFF
TRBJ2-7,TRBD2,17,TRBV5-1,NA,TGCGCCAGCAGCTTGGCTTATCGGGTAGCGGGGACCTACGAGCAGTACTTC,CASSLAYRVAGTYEQYF
TRBJ2-3,TRBD2,16,TRBV9,NA,TGTGCCAGCAGCGTAGGGGCGGGAGAAGGCGCAGATACGCAGTATTTT,CASSVGAGEGADTQYF
TRBJ1-4,TRBD1,15,TRBV28,NA,TGTGCCAGCAGTTCTACGGGACAGAAAAATGAAAAACTGTTTTTT,CASSSTGQKNEKLFF
TRBJ1-6,TRBD1,20,TRBV7-8,NA,TGTGCCAGCAGCCAATTACAGGGGGCAGGGGAACTCTCCTATAATTCACCCCTCCACTTT,CASSQLQGAGELSYNSPLHF
TRBJ2-1,TRBD1,15,TRBV19,NA,TGTGCCAGTAGTATATCCCTCGCAGGGGGCGGTGAGCAGTTCTTC,CASSISLAGGGEQFF
TRBJ1-3,NA,16,TRBV7-2,NA,TGTGCCAGCAGCTCTACCGACAGTCCCCTTGGAAACACCATATATTTT,CASSSTDSPLGNTIYF
TRBJ2-3,NA,13,TRBV29-1,NA,TGCAGCGTTGTACCGGGAGCGGGAGATACGCAGTATTTT,CSVVPGAGDTQYF
TRBJ1-4,NA,14,TRBV10-2,NA,TGCGCCAGCTATGGGGGGACAACTAATGAAAAACTGTTTTTT,CASYGGTTNEKLFF
TRBJ2-7,NA,14,TRBV27,few,TGTGCCAGCAGCACGACAGTGAGTCCCTACGAGCAGTACTTC,CASSTTVSPYEQYF
TRBJ1-1,NA,14,TRBV6-1,NA,TGTGCCAGCAGTGAAACCGGGGGGTGGACTGAAGCTTTCTTT,CASSETGGWTEAFF
TRBJ1-1,NA,14,TRBV6-6,once,TGTGCCAGCAGACCCGGGACACACAACACTGAAGCTTTCTTT,CASRPGTHNTEAFF
TRBJ2-7,NA,14,TRBV4-1,NA,TGCGCCAGCAGCCACTCACAGGGTTTCTACGAGCAGTACTTC,CASSHSQGFYEQYF
TRBJ2-2,TRBD2,15,TRBV5-1,NA,TGCGCCAGCAGCTTGGTAGCGGGAATGGTCGGGGAGCTGTTTTTT,CASSLVAGMVGELFF
TRBJ2-2,TRBD2,14,TRBV9,NA,TGTGCCAGCAGCCTCTCGGGGGGCACCGGGGAGCTGTTTTTT,CASSLSGGTGELFF
TRBJ2-1,TRBD2,15,TRBV6-1,NA,TGTGCCAGCAGTGAAAGTGGCGGGAGTTGGTATGAGCAGCTCTTC,CASSESGGSWYEQLF
TRBJ2-7,TRBD1,12,TRBV11-2,NA,TGTGCCAGCAGCTTAGGGGACAGCCGGCAGTACTTC,CASSLGDSRQYF
TRBJ2-3,TRBD1,16,TRBV18,NA,TGTGCCAGCTCACACATGGACAGGACCTACACAGATACGCAGTATTTT,CASSHMDRTYTDTQYF
TRBJ2-1,NA,15,TRBV29-1,once,TGCAGCGCCGAAGGGGAAAGGGTGTTGAGGAATGAGCAGTTCTTC,CSAEGERVLRNEQFF
TRBJ1-5,NA,14,TRBV7-9,NA,TGTGCCAGCAGCTTAGGGGTGGAGGGTCAGCCCCAGCATTTT,CASSLGVEGQPQHF
TRBJ1-4,NA,13,TRBV6-4,NA,TGTGCCAGCAGTGAGGCGGTGAATGAAAAACTGTTTTTT,CASSEAVNEKLFF
TRBJ2-3,TRBD2,15,TRBV15,NA,TGTGCCACCAGCAAGGGACTAGTCGTCGCAGATACGCAGTATTTT,CATSKGLVVADTQYF
TRBJ2-2,TRBD2,16,TRBV2,NA,TGTGCCAGCAGCCAACCACTAGCGGGAGTGGTCGGGGAGCTGTTTTTT,CASSQPLAGVVGELFF